One and the same sample provided the 8 T cell receptor beta chains below, sequenced in a study of cytomegalovirus exposure and HLA in healthy donors. This PCR relied on a set of 60 Vbeta primers and 13 Jbeta primers. Using immunoSEQ multiplex PCR, the repertoire was profiled, and TCRdb retains in-frame clones only, with some absent. The sample lists about 170,000 clones; approximately 80% were seen once. The sample comprised PBMCs. The source is a woman in her late teens or twenties in good health and CMV-seronegative.

The V and J genes are TRBV4-1 and TRBJ2-5; tentatively, D is TRBD1 (5 bases). Trimming shortened V by 0 bases and J by 5 bases, and 10 bases separated the two germline ends. Germline CDR1 and CDR2: MGHRA and YSYEKL. The CDR3 is 14 amino acids. The CDR3 nucleotides read TGCGCCAGCAGCCAAGATGCAGGGCGGGAGACCCAGTACTTC. It encodes CASSQDAGRETQYF.

The chain has TRBV11-2 and TRBJ2-7; 7 bases are shared with TRBD1. The J segment lost 6 bases and the V segment lost 4 bases, leaving 9 bases of the junction unmatched. Germline values: CDR1 SGHAT, CDR2 FQNNGV. The CDR3 runs 14 residues. The CDR3 protein is CASSYRDRVFEQYF. In DNA, the CDR3 is TGTGCCAGCAGCTATAGGGACAGAGTCTTCGAGCAGTACTTC.

This clone was seen a few times. J is TRBJ1-1 and V is TRBV30, with 7 bases lining up with TRBD1. The CDR3 covers 13 residues. J lost 3 bases, V lost 1 base, and 2 bases had no gene match. CDR1 GTSNPN and CDR2 SVGIG come from the germline V gene (reference sequence). CDR3 sequence: CAWSGQGDTEAFF. The CDR3 coding sequence is TGTGCCTGGAGTGGACAGGGAGACACTGAAGCTTTCTTT.

The CDR3 loop reads CASSIQDNEQFF. The CDR3 nucleotides read TGTGCCAGTAGTATACAGGACAATGAGCAGTTCTTC. The V and J genes are TRBV19 and TRBJ2-1, with D unclear. CDR3 length equals 12 residues. Per the germline V gene, CDR1 is LNHDA and CDR2 is SQIVND (reference sequence). V lost 2 bases and J lost 5, with 4 bases in between.

The chain is built from TRBV27 and TRBJ1-4, with a possible D match to TRBD1 (5 bases). Germline CDR1 reads MNHEY; CDR2 reads SMNVEV (reference sequence). V was shortened by 0 bases and J by 6 bases, with 14 bases between the two germline ends. The CDR3 length is 16 residues. As DNA, the CDR3 is TGTGCCAGCAGTTTATCAGGGCTGGGGGGATATGAAAAACTGTTTTTT. This sequence encodes CASSLSGLGGYEKLFF.

V usage is TRBV27 and J usage is TRBJ1-2; D perhaps matches TRBD1 (6 bases). Germline CDR1 and CDR2: MNHEY and SMNVEV (reference sequence). The CDR3 is made up of 14 amino acids. The V gene lost 6 bases and the J gene lost 7 bases, with 18 bases spanning the gap. The DNA for the CDR3 is TGTGCCAGCAGCCCCGTAGGGGGACCACTTGGCTACACCTTC. Its protein product is CASSPVGGPLGYTF.

The sample holds a few counts of this clone. V is TRBV6-1 and J is TRBJ1-2; D is ambiguous. The CDR3 totals 9 residues. V lost 10 bases, J lost 8 bases, and 8 bases lay in between. Germline CDR1 MNHNS, CDR2 SASEGT. CDR3 nucleotides: TGTGCCACAGGTCTAGGCTACACCTTC. Translating gives CATGLGYTF.

The chain combines TRBV28 with TRBJ2-7, with TRBD1 matching 9 bases. CDR3 length: 16 amino acids. Germline CDR1 and CDR2: MDHEN and SYDVKM. J lost 4 bases, V lost 5 bases, and 12 bases had no gene match. CDR3 DNA sequence: TGTGCCAGCAGTAGCTCCGGGACAGGGATGTCGTACGAGCAGTACTTC. Its protein product is CASSSSGTGMSYEQYF.